Below are 16 T cell receptor beta chains sequenced from a single sample in a study of T cell responses to AZD1222 COVID-19 vaccine. Sequenced by immunoSEQ multiplex PCR; TCRdb stores in-frame clones only, minus some. The repertoire holds tens of thousands of clones, with approximately 89% as singletons. Sample: peripheral blood, taken on day 0 of AZD1222 vaccination. The receptors stem from an adult in good health.

The genes are TRBV29-1 and TRBJ1-3, with D unclear. Trimming took off 7 bases at V and 2 bases at J, with 9 bases between the two ends. The CDR3 runs to 12 residues. In germline, CDR1 is SQVTM, CDR2 ANQGSEA. CDR3 sequence: CSAQTAGNTIYF. DNA for the CDR3: TGCAGCGCTCAGACGGCTGGAAACACCATATATTTT. Full variable domain (remainder filled in from reference TRBV29-1 and TRBJ1-3): SAVISQKPSRDICQRGTSLTIQCQVDSQVTMMFWYRQQPGQSLTLIATANQGSEATYESGFVIDKFPISRPNLTFSTLTVSNMSPEDSSIYLCSAQTAGNTIYFGEGSWLTVV.

The rearrangement uses TRBV5-6 and TRBJ2-2; D unresolved. Germline V CDR1 and CDR2: SGHDT, YYEEEE. With 0 bases removed from V and 4 bases from J, the gap between germline ends came to 4 bases. This CDR3 comprises 13 residues. For the CDR3, the DNA is TGTGCCAGCAGCTTGGTGCCCACCGGGGAGCTGTTTTTT. Translated, it gives CASSLVPTGELFF. The whole variable domain, remainder taken from reference TRBV5-6 and TRBJ2-2, is DAGVTQSPTHLIKTRGQQVTLRCSPKSGHDTVSWYQQALGQGPQFIFQYYEEEERQRGNFPDRFSGHQFPNYSSELNVNALLLGDSALYLCASSLVPTGELFFGEGSRLTVL.

The chain uses TRBV11-2 and TRBJ2-7; 7 nucleotides line up with TRBD2. This CDR3 is 15 amino acids long. The V and J ends lost 1 base and 3 bases, in that order; junction bases with no gene match: 6. Germline assignment: CDR1 SGHAT and CDR2 FQNNGV. CDR3 bases: TGTGCCAGCAGCTTAGGGGTGACTAGCCTCTACGAGCAGTACTTC. Translating gives CASSLGVTSLYEQYF. The full variable domain, completed using reference TRBV11-2 and TRBJ2-7, is EAGVAQSPRYKIIEKRQSVAFWCNPISGHATLYWYQQILGQGPKLLIQFQNNGVVDDSQLPKDRFSAERLKGVDSTLKIQPAKLEDSAVYLCASSLGVTSLYEQYFGPGTRLTVT.

CDR3 in DNA: TGCAGCGTTGGTGGGGGCCCAGATACGCAGTATTTT. It yields the protein CSVGGGPDTQYF. The rearrangement joins TRBV29-1 to TRBJ2-3; weak D call: TRBD1 (6 bases). The CDR3 runs to 12 residues. Germline V gene lookup returns CDR1 SQVTM and CDR2 ANQGSEA. Trimming removed 4 bases from V and 4 bases from J, with 9 bases in between.

Here the CDR3 DNA reads TGTGCCAGCAGCTCGACTAGCGGGGGGCCCCAGGACCAGTACTTC. Protein product: CASSSTSGGPQDQYF. The chain recombines TRBV11-2 with TRBJ2-5; TRBD2 matches 13 bases. After removal of 4 bases from V and 10 bases from J, the junction contained 9 bases not matched to a gene. In germline, CDR1 is SGHAT, CDR2 FQNNGV. There are 15 residues in the CDR3.

The rearrangement links TRBV5-1 to TRBJ2-3, with 13 bases aligning to TRBD2. The CDR3 is made up of 18 amino acids. Germline V gene sequence: CDR1 SGHRS, CDR2 YFSETQ. Losses at the gene ends were 0 bases for V and 5 bases for J; bases not matched to a gene: 9. The CDR3 region has the DNA TGCGCCAGCAGCTTGGGAGGACTAGCGGGGGAGCCCAGAGATACGCAGTATTTT. Its translation is CASSLGGLAGEPRDTQYF.

The J gene is TRBJ1-2, the V gene TRBV28; tentatively, D is TRBD1 (6 bases). CDR1 and CDR2 (germline): MDHEN, SYDVKM. CDR3 length: 14 residues. The ends were cut back, 2 bases at V and 7 bases at J, with 14 bases in the middle. In DNA form, the CDR3 reads TGTGCCAGCAGTTTAGAACAGGGTAGTCGTGGCTACACCTTC. As protein: CASSLEQGSRGYTF.

This chain connects TRBV27 to TRBJ1-1; D is unresolved. Germline assignment: CDR1 MNHEY and CDR2 SMNVEV (reference sequence). The length of the CDR3 is 12 residues. Trimming removed 6 bases at V and 0 bases at J, with 5 bases between. CDR3 sequence: CASRSVNTEAFF. Here the CDR3 DNA reads TGTGCCAGCAGGTCCGTGAACACTGAAGCTTTCTTT.

The chain is built from TRBV5-5 and TRBJ1-3; 8 nucleotides align to TRBD1. Germline lookup yields CDR1 SGHKS and CDR2 YYEKEE (reference sequence). The CDR3 contains 16 residues. V dropped 5 bases and J dropped 4; count of bases not matched to a gene: 11. The CDR3: CASSWRSGGAGNTIYF. In DNA, the CDR3 is TGTGCCAGCAGTTGGCGTTCAGGGGGCGCGGGAAACACCATATATTTT. The variable domain in full, with the rest retrieved from reference TRBV5-5 and TRBJ1-3, is DAGVTQSPTHLIKTRGQQVTLRCSPISGHKSVSWYQQVLGQGPQFIFQYYEKEERGRGNFPDRFSARQFPNYSSELNVNALLLGDSALYLCASSWRSGGAGNTIYFGEGSWLTVV.

This chain links TRBV5-6 with TRBJ1-2, with D hard to call. The germline V gene encodes CDR1 SGHDT and CDR2 YYEEEE. The CDR3 runs 15 residues. Trimming removed 0 bases from V and 8 bases from J, with 17 bases in between. CDR3 in amino acids: CASSLGSGSSLGYTF. The DNA for the CDR3 is TGTGCCAGCAGCTTGGGAAGCGGGAGCAGTTTGGGCTACACCTTC.

The rearrangement uses TRBV19 and TRBJ2-7, with TRBD2 matching over 8 bases. Unmatched junction bases numbered 12, after V lost 6 bases and J lost 2 bases. The CDR3 is 16 amino acids. Germline values: CDR1 LNHDA, CDR2 SQIVND (reference sequence). The CDR3 protein is CASRLTFGGGTYEQYF. In DNA form, the CDR3 reads TGTGCCAGTAGGCTGACGTTTGGCGGGGGGACCTACGAGCAGTACTTC.

The chain links TRBV29-1 to TRBJ2-1; a weak D match, TRBD2 (5 bases). V shed 8 bases and J shed 5 bases, with 16 bases lying between them. Looked up from germline, CDR1 is SQVTM and CDR2 is ANQGSEA. The CDR3 is 13 residues long. The CDR3 nucleotides are TGCAGCCTTAGGGCTCGGGGAAACAATGAGCAGTTCTTC. Its protein is CSLRARGNNEQFF.

Written as DNA, the CDR3 is TGTGCCAGCAGCAAAGAGGTCGTGGCAGGGGTTTTTTTCGGTCACTACGAGCAGTACTTC. This gives the protein CASSKEVVAGVFFGHYEQYF. The rearrangement links TRBV21-1 to TRBJ2-7; the table's D call, TRBD1, has no DNA check behind it. TRBV21-1 corresponds to a pseudogene. There are 20 residues in the CDR3.

This clone was recorded only once. V and J are TRBV7-9 and TRBJ1-1; D is perhaps TRBD1 (5 bases). This CDR3 spans 15 amino acids. V was shortened by 1 base and J by 5 bases, with 14 bases between the two germline ends. Germline values: CDR1 SEHNR, CDR2 FQNEAQ (reference sequence). The CDR3 DNA is TGTGCCAGCAGCTTAGGGGGGTGGGCAGAGACTGAAGCTTTCTTT. It specifies CASSLGGWAETEAFF.

The chain carries TRBV6-1 and TRBJ1-2, with TRBD1 as a possible D gene (5 bases). The CDR3 runs to 14 residues. The germline gives CDR1 MNHNS, CDR2 SASEGT. V was trimmed by 0 bases and J by 4 bases, leaving 9 bases between them. The DNA of the CDR3 is TGTGCCAGCAGTGAAGCGAGAGGGGTCTATGGCTACACCTTC. Translated, it gives CASSEARGVYGYTF.

The J gene is TRBJ1-1, the V gene TRBV5-1, with 7 bases identical to TRBD1. The CDR3 is 14 residues long. Germline trimming cut 4 bases from V and 1 base from J; bases unmatched to any gene: 4. Germline CDR1 reads SGHRS; CDR2 reads YFSETQ. CDR3 coding DNA: TGCGCCAGCAGCGCGGGACAGCCGAACACTGAAGCTTTCTTT. As protein: CASSAGQPNTEAFF.